The 3 T cell receptor beta chains below were found in one sample sequenced in a study of blood T cell repertoires in COVID-19 (TCRdb year 2020). Libraries were built with the immunoSEQ multiplex PCR assay. TCRdb took over this immuneACCESS table, retaining in-frame rearrangements with V and J assigned. Such tables are incomplete; in checked studies, under half of the missing clones stem from an unresolved V gene, and the remainder is unexplained. Within this sample are fewer than 70,000 clones, with 60% to 80% of them counted one time only. 3.2% of the sample comes from the top ten. Source material: peripheral blood. Every receptor here comes from a man between 60 and 75 years old with acute or convalescent COVID-19.

J is TRBJ2-6 and V is TRBV5-1; D gene uncertain. The V gene's germline CDR1 is SGHRS and CDR2 YFSETQ. This CDR3 contains 16 residues. The V end lost 3 bases, the J end lost 2 bases, and 12 bases lay between the germline ends. The CDR3 loop is CASSSLIDPGANVLTF. The CDR3 DNA is TGCGCCAGCAGCTCCTTAATAGATCCTGGGGCCAACGTCCTGACTTTC.

The V call is TRBV2, the J call TRBJ1-2; D call uncertain. The germline V gene encodes CDR1 SNHLY and CDR2 FYNNEI. The V end was cut by 2 bases, the J end by 4 bases, with 14 bases between. The CDR3 extends over 15 amino acids. DNA of the CDR3: TGTGCCAGCAGTGAATATCCCACAGACATCTATGGCTACACCTTC. This gives the protein CASSEYPTDIYGYTF.

This clone was observed at least ten times. The chain uses TRBV5-8 and TRBJ1-2; TRBD1 is a possible D gene (6 bases). V lost 0 bases, J lost 11 bases, and 20 bases lay in between. Per germline, CDR1 SGHTS and CDR2 YDEGEE. The CDR3 is made up of 15 amino acids. The CDR3 spells CASSLGGRGSVGYTF. Here the CDR3 DNA reads TGTGCCAGCAGCTTGGGCGGCAGGGGATCGGTCGGGTACACCTTC.